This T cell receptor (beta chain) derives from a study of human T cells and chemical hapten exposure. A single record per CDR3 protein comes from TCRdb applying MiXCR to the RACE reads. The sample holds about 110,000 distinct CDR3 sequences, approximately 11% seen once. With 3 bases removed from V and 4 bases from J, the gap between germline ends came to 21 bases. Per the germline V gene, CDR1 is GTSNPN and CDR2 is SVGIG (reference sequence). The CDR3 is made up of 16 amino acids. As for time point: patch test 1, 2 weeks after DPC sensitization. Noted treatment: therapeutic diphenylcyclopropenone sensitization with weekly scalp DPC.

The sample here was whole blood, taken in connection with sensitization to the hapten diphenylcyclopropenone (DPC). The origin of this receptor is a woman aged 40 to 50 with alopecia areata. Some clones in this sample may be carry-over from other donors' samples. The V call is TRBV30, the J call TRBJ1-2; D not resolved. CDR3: CAWSAAASLTIYGYTF. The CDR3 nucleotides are TGTGCCTGGAGCGCCGCGGCCTCACTTACCATCTATGGCTACACCTTC.